This TCR beta chain was obtained from a study of blood T cell repertoires in COVID-19 (dated by TCRdb to 2020 to 2022). For the wider study: The collaborator samples originated in the United States, Italy and Spain and spanned the acute and convalescent phases of COVID-19. The dataset comprised deeply sampled blood TCRbeta repertoires from subjects exposed to, actively infected with, or recovered from COVID-19. A de-identified subject ID, COVID-19 status, age in years and sex were almost always included in the sample metadata. The prospective study material was composed of cDNA or gDNA derived from T cells, B-cell-depleted T cells, or PBMCs. Samples came from the ongoing ImmuneRACE study (first 160 participants) plus 1,254 subjects from 6 global collaborators. The repertoires were released in a freely available public database intended as a resource for research on the immune response to SARS-CoV-2. HLA class I and class II types, where available, came from metadata supplied by the sample provider rather than from assay-based typing. General findings and caveats noted by the study authors: Clinical and demographic metadata were provided uncurated, with the amount varying by source and participant.

Turning to this clone: Its specific antigen is unknown. The sample holds no much larger clone one base away, and base qualities are not on file.

The collaborating institutions used their own protocols to collect whole blood in K2EDTA tubes. For TCRbeta analysis, collaborators shipped samples as frozen whole blood, isolated PBMCs, or DNA extracted from either of those sample types. Spanning cysteine to phenylalanine, the CDR3 consists of 11 amino acids. Only CDR3 DNA is held: 33 bases, read in frame from base 1. At the junction V is shortened by 6 bases and J by 2 bases, with 8 bases in between. The CDR1 and CDR2 encoded by the germline V gene (reference sequence) are GTSNPN and SVGIG. TCRbeta CDR3 regions were amplified from genomic DNA using the immunoSEQ Assay, a bias-controlled multiplex PCR. The authors' analysis ran thus. Nucleated cell counts per sample were estimated from amplification of reference gene primers within the assay. To quantify the absolute abundance of each unique TCRbeta CDR3 rearrangement, sequence reads were collapsed and filtered. For each sample, productive Simpson clonality was calculated as the square root of Simpson's diversity index over productive rearrangements. TCRdb took this table from immuneACCESS and kept in-frame rearrangements with V and J called. Such tables lack part of the clones; where checked against another copy, unresolved V genes explain under half of the gap, and the rest is unexplained. V, J and clone size are those of that table, while D and trimming were read from the DNA. The sample data list about 190,000 clones, and 88% of these were observed just once. The ten largest account for 4% to 5% of the sample.

Sequencing was carried out using peripheral blood. The TCR comes from a young woman with acute or convalescent COVID-19. The chain employs TRBV30 and TRBJ2-7; the D gene cannot be resolved reliably. The DNA reads TGTGCCTGTTGCACTCCCTACGAGCAGTACTTC. Its translation reads: CACCTPYEQYF.